The T cell receptor (beta chain) described here comes from a study of tumor-infiltrating lymphocytes in primary liver carcinoma. Findings and caveats of the study: Blood had a significantly lower top-250-clone fraction than tumors did (p = 0.039).

Germline DNA was also extracted, with blood RNA taken from unsorted whole blood. Patients showed chronic HBV infection and an absence of prior treatment. This clonotype was found a few times. The antigen is not known. Production of TCR beta cDNA used 400 to 600 ng total RNA together with a constant-region primer. Libraries for TCR beta were built through three nested multiplex PCR rounds, which together made up a slightly modified ARM-PCR procedure. A single record per CDR3 protein comes from TCRdb applying MiXCR to the multiplex PCR reads. The table records more than 150,000 distinct CDR3 sequences, over 45% of them present only once. This clonotype was obtained from a man in his forties or fifties with primary liver carcinoma and hepatitis B virus infection. Material for sequencing was peripheral blood.

The CDR3 DNA reads TGTGCCAGCCGCGGAACAGGGGCCTACGAGCAGTACTTC. Translating it yields CASRGTGAYEQYF. V and J are TRBV6-5 and TRBJ2-7; 7 bases are a match to TRBD1. This CDR3 has 13 residues. J lost 2 bases, V lost 8 bases, and 6 bases had no gene match. Germline CDR1 is MNHEY and CDR2 is SVGAGI.